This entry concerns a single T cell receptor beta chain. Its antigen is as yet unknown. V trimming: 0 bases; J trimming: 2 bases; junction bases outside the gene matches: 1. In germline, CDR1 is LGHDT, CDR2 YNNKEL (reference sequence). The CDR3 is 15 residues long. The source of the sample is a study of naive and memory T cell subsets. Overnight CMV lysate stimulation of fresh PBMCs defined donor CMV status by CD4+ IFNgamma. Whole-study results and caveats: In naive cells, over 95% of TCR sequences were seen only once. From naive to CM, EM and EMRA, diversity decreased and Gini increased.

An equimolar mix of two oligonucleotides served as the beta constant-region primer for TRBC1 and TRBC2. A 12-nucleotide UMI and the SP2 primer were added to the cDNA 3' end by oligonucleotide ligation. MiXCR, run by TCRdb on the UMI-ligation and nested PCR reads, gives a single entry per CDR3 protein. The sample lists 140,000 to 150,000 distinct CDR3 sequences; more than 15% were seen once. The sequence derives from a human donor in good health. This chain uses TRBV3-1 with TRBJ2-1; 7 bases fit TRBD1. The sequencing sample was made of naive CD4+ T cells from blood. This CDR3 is CASSQDRGTYNEQFF. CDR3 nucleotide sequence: TGTGCCAGCAGCCAAGACAGGGGGACCTACAATGAGCAGTTCTTC.